This is a list of T cell receptor beta chains from one sample in a study of T cell repertoires in cytomegalovirus infection. TCRdb reanalysed the reads using MiXCR and keeps one entry per CDR3 protein. The data contain approximately 76,000 distinct CDR3 sequences, 3% to 4.5% of them singletons. Sequenced sample: PBMCs. All receptors derive from a human donor in good health (CMV status not recorded). Some clones in this sample may be carry-over from other donors' samples. Both conserved end residues are part of each CDR3. D genes are given only for firm matches. The listing skips clone size in some rows; elsewhere it reads once, few, many or a size class.

D gene,clone size,V gene,J gene,CDR3 protein,CDR3 DNA
NA,many,TRBV28,TRBJ2-5,CASSSNTGQKETQYF,TGTGCCAGCAGTTCAAACACTGGACAGAAAGAGACCCAGTACTTC
NA,many,TRBV2,TRBJ1-5,CASKAGYSNQPQHF,TGTGCCAGCAAGGCGGGCTATAGCAATCAGCCCCAGCATTTT
NA,many,TRBV5-4,TRBJ1-4,CASRLTPTNEKLFF,TGTGCCAGCAGATTGACACCAACTAATGAAAAACTGTTTTTT
TRBD1,many,TRBV29-1,TRBJ1-1,CSVTAGTGLSEAFF,TGCAGCGTTACCGCGGGGACAGGGTTATCTGAAGCTTTCTTT
NA,many,TRBV20-1,TRBJ2-4,CSARAGAGGIQYF,TGCAGTGCTAGGGCCGGTGCGGGTGGCATTCAGTACTTC
TRBD1,many,TRBV4-1,TRBJ2-2,CASSQGDRGRRTGELFF,TGCGCCAGCAGCCAAGGGGACAGGGGGCGACGAACCGGGGAGCTGTTTTTT
TRBD1,many,TRBV15,TRBJ1-5,CATSTGTAPQPQHF,TGTGCCACCAGCACAGGGACAGCCCCTCAGCCCCAGCATTTT
TRBD1,many,TRBV7-2,TRBJ2-7,CASSLDPGQGNYEQYF,TGTGCCAGCAGCTTGGATCCGGGACAGGGAAACTACGAGCAGTACTTC
NA,many,TRBV27,TRBJ1-6,CASSSDRSPLHF,TGTGCCAGCAGTTCGGACCGATCACCCCTCCACTTT
NA,many,TRBV7-2,TRBJ1-5,CASSLTSHQPQHF,TGTGCCAGCAGCTTAACTTCTCATCAGCCCCAGCATTTT
NA,many,TRBV4-3,TRBJ1-2,CASSQDYGRTRGYTF,TGCGCCAGCAGCCAAGATTACGGCCGCACTCGGGGCTACACCTTC
NA,many,TRBV12-3/TRBV12-4,TRBJ1-1,CASRDGTGNTEAFF,TGTGCCAGCAGAGACGGGACGGGGAACACTGAAGCTTTCTTT
TRBD1,many,TRBV6-5,TRBJ2-7,CASSRTGSTGEQYF,TGTGCCAGCAGTCGGACAGGGTCCACAGGGGAGCAGTACTTC
NA,many,TRBV28,TRBJ1-3,CASRIGIRNTIYF,TGTGCCAGCAGGATAGGGATCCGAAACACCATATATTTT
TRBD1,many,TRBV20-1,TRBJ1-1,CSARGGVGTGYTEAFF,TGCAGTGCTAGAGGGGGGGTGGGGACAGGGTATACTGAAGCTTTCTTT
NA,many,TRBV15,TRBJ2-7,CATSGRAIGLYEQYF,TGTGCCACCAGCGGCAGGGCGATCGGTCTCTACGAGCAGTACTTC
NA,NA,TRBV28,TRBJ1-1,CATIGPGRKNTEAFF,TGTGCCACCATCGGACCGGGACGGAAGAACACTGAAGCTTTCTTT
NA,many,TRBV6-2/TRBV6-3,TRBJ1-4,CASSRRDLTGKLFF,TGTGCCAGCAGTCGCCGGGACCTGACTGGAAAACTGTTTTTT
NA,many,TRBV4-3,TRBJ2-3,CASSRSQGGGGDTQYF,TGCGCCAGCAGCCGCTCACAGGGGGGGGGGGGAGATACGCAGTATTTT
NA,many,TRBV20-1,TRBJ2-7,CSARPFQHEQYF,TGCAGTGCTAGACCTTTCCAGCACGAGCAGTACTTC
TRBD1,many,TRBV7-2,TRBJ2-7,CASSFSQGSYEQYF,TGTGCCAGCAGTTTTTCACAGGGGTCGTACGAGCAGTACTTC
NA,many,TRBV2,TRBJ1-1,CASIRQGNTEAFF,TGTGCCAGCATTAGGCAGGGGAACACTGAAGCTTTCTTT
NA,many,TRBV19,TRBJ2-1,CASRQDGTNEQFF,TGTGCCAGTAGGCAGGACGGCACTAATGAGCAGTTCTTC
TRBD2,many,TRBV7-2,TRBJ2-4,CASSLGVGGGNIQYF,TGTGCCAGCAGCTTAGGAGTTGGGGGGGGAAACATTCAGTACTTC
NA,many,TRBV20-1,TRBJ2-7,CSASLVQGTYEQYF,TGCAGTGCTAGTCTCGTACAGGGAACCTACGAGCAGTACTTC
NA,few,TRBV4-3,TRBJ1-5,CASSPDRVGRNQPQHF,TGCGCCAGCAGCCCCGACCGGGTGGGAAGGAATCAGCCCCAGCATTTT
NA,many,TRBV6-2/TRBV6-3,TRBJ1-1,CASSYGIYTEAFF,TGTGCCAGCAGTTACGGGATCTACACTGAAGCTTTCTTT
NA,many,TRBV2,TRBJ1-5,CASSSDNSNQPQHF,TGTGCCAGCAGCTCGGACAATAGCAATCAGCCCCAGCATTTT
NA,many,TRBV7-9,TRBJ2-5,CASRPEGLQETQYF,TGTGCCAGCAGACCCGAGGGGCTCCAAGAGACCCAGTACTTC
NA,many,TRBV28,TRBJ2-1,CASIGGPTYNEQFF,TGTGCCAGCATCGGGGGGCCGACCTACAATGAGCAGTTCTTC
NA,many,TRBV6-5,TRBJ2-6,CASSYHSSGANVLTF,TGTGCCAGCAGTTACCACAGCTCTGGGGCCAACGTCCTGACTTTC
NA,many,TRBV4-1,TRBJ1-2,CASSQDGTHYGYTF,TGCGCCAGCAGCCAAGATGGGACACACTATGGCTACACCTTC
NA,NA,TRBV9,TRBJ2-7,CASSADVISYEQYF,TGTGCCAGCAGCGCGGACGTAATCTCCTACGAGCAGTACTTC
NA,many,TRBV27,TRBJ2-3,CASSPNLGPSTDTQYF,TGTGCCAGCAGCCCAAACCTCGGGCCGAGCACAGATACGCAGTATTTT
NA,many,TRBV2,TRBJ1-6,CASCPARGSYNSPLHF,TGTGCCAGCTGCCCTGCTCGAGGCTCCTATAATTCACCCCTCCACTTT
NA,many,TRBV7-9,TRBJ1-1,CASSFGRSNTEAFF,TGTGCCAGCAGCTTTGGACGGTCGAACACTGAAGCTTTCTTT
TRBD1,many,TRBV7-2,TRBJ2-3,CASSSSGRGRRSTDTQYF,TGTGCCAGCAGCTCGAGCGGCAGGGGGCGCAGGTCCACAGATACGCAGTATTTT
NA,many,TRBV28,TRBJ2-2,CASSVSGTHTGELFF,TGTGCCAGCAGTGTCTCCGGGACACACACCGGGGAGCTGTTTTTT
NA,few,TRBV5-6,TRBJ2-7,CASSLAGGDGDYEQYF,TGTGCCAGCAGCTTGGCCGGAGGGGACGGAGACTACGAGCAGTACTTC
NA,many,TRBV7-9,TRBJ2-3,CASSLVQTDTQYF,TGTGCCAGCAGCTTAGTTCAAACAGATACGCAGTATTTT
NA,many,TRBV7-8,TRBJ1-6,CASSQDGLYNSPLHF,TGTGCCAGCAGCCAGGACGGCCTGTATAATTCACCCCTCCACTTT